The clone carrying this TCR beta chain showed up just a few times. The sample comes from a study of T-cell memory formation after mild COVID-19. TCRdb fed the 5' RACE reads into MiXCR, producing one record per CDR3 protein. Found here are approximately 570,000 distinct CDR3 sequences, roughly 18% of them singletons; the top ten hold more than 10%. The CDR3 totals 17 residues. J gave up 8 bases and V 4 bases, and 8 bases lay outside the gene matches. CDR1 and CDR2 from the germline V gene are LGHNA and YSLEER. This sequence originates from an adult woman who had mild COVID-19 (a few samples of this study predate the infection). Cell type and time point are not known. The gene calls are TRBV4-3 and TRBJ2-1; TRBD2 agrees at 16 bases. The sequenced material came from PBMCs or a T cell subset sorted from them (not recorded which). The CDR3 loop is CASSLGLAGGRGYEQFF. CDR3 nucleotide sequence: TGCGCCAGCAGCCTGGGACTAGCGGGAGGGCGGGGCTATGAGCAGTTCTTC.